These 10 T cell receptor beta chains came from one sample sequenced in a study of cytomegalovirus exposure and HLA in healthy donors. Primers included in the PCR were 60 Vbeta and 13 Jbeta primers. Profiling relied on immunoSEQ multiplex PCR, and the TCRdb table lists in-frame clones only, not all of them. The repertoire has fewer than 150,000 clones, 73% of them found once; the top ten carry about 4%. The sample consisted of PBMCs. Source of these receptors: a woman between 35 and 50 years old in good health and CMV-seronegative.

The chain couples TRBV4-3 to TRBJ2-1; the D gene is possibly TRBD2 (6 bases). CDR3 length equals 13 residues. Germline loops: CDR1 LGHNA, CDR2 YSLEER. The germline V and J ends were trimmed by 0 bases and 11 bases, with 11 bases remaining between them. DNA of the CDR3: TGCGCCAGCAGCCAAGATAATAGCGGTCAGCAGTTCTTC. This translates into CASSQDNSGQQFF.

This rearrangement joins TRBV19 to TRBJ1-2; D might be TRBD1 (6 bases). Deletions cut 2 bases from V and 1 base from J, with 8 bases between. The CDR3 extends over 14 amino acids. CDR1 is LNHDA and CDR2 is SQIVND in the germline V gene (reference sequence). The CDR3 nucleotides read TGTGCCAGTAGTATACGGACAGTTAACTATGGCTACACCTTC. This encodes CASSIRTVNYGYTF.

The chain is built from TRBV6-5 and TRBJ1-2; 7 nucleotides agree with TRBD1. This CDR3 has 15 residues. Per the germline V gene, CDR1 is MNHEY and CDR2 is SVGAGI. J gave up 4 bases and V 2 bases, and 7 bases lay outside the gene matches. CDR3 residues: CASSYARGAFYGYTF. The DNA for the CDR3 is TGTGCCAGCAGTTACGCCAGGGGGGCCTTCTATGGCTACACCTTC.

This sequence joins TRBV19 and TRBJ2-1; possibly TRBD2 for D (6 bases). Looked up from germline, CDR1 is LNHDA and CDR2 is SQIVND (reference sequence). V shed 10 bases and J shed 6 bases, with 22 bases lying between them. The CDR3 length is 15 residues. CDR3 DNA sequence: TGTGCCACTAGGCTTGGGCTAGCGAAGGGCAATGAGCAGTTCTTC. Residues: CATRLGLAKGNEQFF.

This chain connects TRBV27 to TRBJ2-7, with 7 bases identical to TRBD2. Germline assignment: CDR1 MNHEY and CDR2 SMNVEV (reference sequence). CDR3 length: 14 amino acids. The trim removed 3 bases at V and 2 bases at J, leaving 4 bases unmatched. CDR3 nucleotide sequence: TGTGCCAGCAGTTTGGTGGGAGGGCCCTACGAGCAGTACTTC. This sequence encodes CASSLVGGPYEQYF.

The chain uses TRBV10-3 and TRBJ1-1, with D possibly TRBD1 on 5 matching bases. The V end lost 3 bases, the J end lost 11 bases, and 16 bases lay between the germline ends. The CDR3 sequence is 13 residues long. The V gene's germline CDR1 is ENHRY and CDR2 SYGVKD. CDR3 in DNA: TGTGCCATCAGTGATTATGAGACAGCTTTGGCTTTCTTT. This encodes CAISDYETALAFF.

This chain links TRBV7-3 with TRBJ2-1; the match to TRBD1 covers 8 bases. There are 12 residues in the CDR3. Per germline, CDR1 SGHTA and CDR2 FQGTGA. Germline trimming cut 6 bases from V and 10 bases from J; bases unmatched to any gene: 5. This CDR3 reads CASSSTGGEQFF. CDR3 nucleotides: TGTGCCAGCAGTAGTACAGGGGGAGAGCAGTTCTTC.

The rearrangement links TRBV5-1 to TRBJ2-3, with D maybe TRBD2 (6 bases). The germline V gene encodes CDR1 SGHRS and CDR2 YFSETQ. This CDR3 contains 13 residues. Trimming took 4 bases from V and 5 from J, leaving 11 bases between them. CDR3 in DNA: TGCGCCAGCAGCCTGGGGACTGTAGATACGCAGTATTTT. Its protein is CASSLGTVDTQYF. Looking up the rest from reference TRBV5-1 and TRBJ2-3 gives the full variable domain: KAGVTQTPRYLIKTRGQQVTLSCSPISGHRSVSWYQQTPGQGLQFLFEYFSETQRNKGNFPGRFSGRQFSNSRSEMNVSTLELGDSALYLCASSLGTVDTQYFGPGTRLTVL.

The chain joins TRBV27 to TRBJ2-1; 7 nucleotides match TRBD2. The CDR3 sequence is 19 residues long. Germline values: CDR1 MNHEY, CDR2 SMNVEV (reference sequence). The J segment lost 0 bases and the V segment lost 8 bases, leaving 19 bases of the junction unmatched. CDR3 nucleotide sequence: TGTGCCAGCGGGTATTACGGAAGATCTAGCGGCAGCTCCTACAATGAGCAGTTCTTC. Protein sequence: CASGYYGRSSGSSYNEQFF.

This chain joins TRBV7-6 and TRBJ2-3, with a tentative D call TRBD2 (7 bases). Germline lookup yields CDR1 SGHVS and CDR2 FNYEAQ. CDR3 length equals 18 residues. The V end was cut by 4 bases, the J end by 6 bases, with 26 bases between. The CDR3 nucleotides read TGTGCCAGCAGCTCCCTACCGACGAACAGGGAGGGGGGGGATACGCAGTATTTT. This translates into CASSSLPTNREGGDTQYF.